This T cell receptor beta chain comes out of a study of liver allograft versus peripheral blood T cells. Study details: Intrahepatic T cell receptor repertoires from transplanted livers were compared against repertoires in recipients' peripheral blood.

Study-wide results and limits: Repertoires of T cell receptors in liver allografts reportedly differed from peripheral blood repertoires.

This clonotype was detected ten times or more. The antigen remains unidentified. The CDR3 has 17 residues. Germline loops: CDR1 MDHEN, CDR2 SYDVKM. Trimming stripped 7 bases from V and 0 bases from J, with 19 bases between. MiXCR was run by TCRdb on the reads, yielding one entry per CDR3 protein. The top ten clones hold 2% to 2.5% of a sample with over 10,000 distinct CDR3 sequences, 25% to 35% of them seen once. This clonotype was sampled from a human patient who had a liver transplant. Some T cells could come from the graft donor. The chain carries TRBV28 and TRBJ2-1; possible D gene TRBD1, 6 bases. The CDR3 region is CASIGGHGTPSYNEQFF. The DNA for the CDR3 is TGTGCCAGCATTGGAGGACACGGGACACCCTCCTACAATGAGCAGTTCTTC.